This T cell receptor (beta chain) was recorded in a study of T cells in women clearing cervical HPV infection. Overall study: Cases: HPV16-related CIN3 or worse on histology, a couple of invasive cancers.

Sequencing used immunoSEQ multiplex PCR; TCRdb keeps in-frame clones, though not all of them. This table holds under 30,000 clones. The germline CDR1 and CDR2 sequences are MNHEY and SVGEGT. The CDR3 spans 12 residues. All participants had a single incident cervical HPV16 infection, and prevalent HPV16 infections were excluded. Concerning this clone itself: The CDR3 is cut off 3 residues early in the read; its end comes from the germline J gene.

The chain combines TRBV6-2 or TRBV6-3 with TRBJ1-2; 7 bases line up with TRBD1. The source material was blood buffy coat. The receptor was derived from a woman between 18 and 70 years old with a cervical HPV16 infection that either progressed to CIN3+ or cleared (not recorded which). CDR3 protein: CASSSYRGGYTF. The part of the CDR3 DNA that was read is TGTGCCAGCAGTTCCTACAGGGGAGGC.